This passage covers 21 T cell receptor beta chains from one sample sequenced in a study of tumor-infiltrating lymphocytes in primary liver carcinoma. Starting material of 500 ng total RNA yielded TCR beta cDNA via a constant-region primer. ARM-PCR, slightly modified, supplied the TCR beta libraries through three nested multiplex PCR rounds. It was with TRBV1-TRBV30 forward primers and a C-beta reverse primer that the first two PCR rounds were run, at roughly 9 cycles each. TCRdb recomputed calls from the multiplex PCR reads with MiXCR, one row per CDR3 protein. The sample holds approximately 30,000 distinct CDR3 sequences, 75% to 85% seen once. The tissue used was unsorted bulk material of roughly 17-33 mg. RNA and DNA were co-extracted from it with the AllPrep DNA/RNA mini kit. Material: liver tumor tissue from sampling region 5. The sample's subset: tumor region T5, tumor centre. These receptors were collected from a man between 40 and 49 years old with primary liver carcinoma and hepatitis B virus infection.

About this clonotype: An end of the junction differs from the germline gene, which may be a read error. This chain uses TRBV10-3 with TRBJ2-7; a weak D match, TRBD1 (5 bases). The germline V gene has CDR1 ENHRY and CDR2 SYGVKD. The CDR3 extends over 15 amino acids. Written as DNA, the CDR3 is TGTGCCACCAGTGAGGCCCGTACAGGAGTGTACGAGCAGTACTTC. It translates to CATSEARTGVYEQYF.

This clonotype was seen repeatedly, ten times or more. V and J are TRBV7-9 and TRBJ2-1, with D possibly matching TRBD2 (6 bases). CDR1 and CDR2 from the germline V gene are SEHNR and FQNEAQ (reference sequence). The CDR3 is 15 amino acids. V lost 5 bases, J lost 0 bases, and 11 bases lay in between. The CDR3 sequence is CASSQLGGSYNEQFF. CDR3 nucleotide sequence: TGTGCCAGCAGCCAATTGGGGGGCTCCTACAATGAGCAGTTCTTC.

Worth noting for this clonotype: The junction does not match germline at one end; this may be a read error. The CDR3, as DNA: TGTACCAGCAGTGAACCGGCAAGACCATACGAGCAGTACTTC. Protein sequence: CTSSEPARPYEQYF. This chain links TRBV10-1 with TRBJ2-7; D is unresolved. This CDR3 contains 14 residues. Germline V gene data show CDR1 as WNHNN and CDR2 as SYGVQD (reference sequence).

V usage is TRBV11-1 and J usage is TRBJ2-7, with 10 bases matching TRBD2. Germline V gives CDR1 SGHAT, CDR2 FQDESV (reference sequence). Trimming at V came to 5 bases and at J to 0 bases, leaving 7 bases not matched to a gene. CDR3 length: 16 amino acids. The CDR3 DNA reads TGTGCCAGCAGCCGACTAGCGGGCCTTAGCTCCTACGAGCAGTACTTC. Amino acids: CASSRLAGLSSYEQYF. The entire variable domain, with the rest obtained from reference TRBV11-1 and TRBJ2-7, is as follows: EAEVAQSPRYKITEKSQAVAFWCDPISGHATLYWYRQILGQGPELLVQFQDESVVDDSQLPKDRFSAERLKGVDSTLKIQPAELGDSAMYLCASSRLAGLSSYEQYFGPGTRLTVT.

Remarks on this clonotype: The junction does not match germline at one end; this may be a read error. The rearrangement uses TRBV4-1 and TRBJ2-7; 7 bases are shared with TRBD2. Germline V gene lookup returns CDR1 MGHRA and CDR2 YSYEKL. This CDR3 region has 16 residues. The chain's CDR3 is CASSQSLADPLYEQYF. CDR3 DNA: TGCGCTAGCAGCCAATCCCTAGCGGATCCACTTTACGAGCAATACTTC.

The J gene is TRBJ2-6, the V gene TRBV19, with a tentative D call TRBD1 (6 bases). The germline CDR1 and CDR2 sequences are LNHDA and SQIVND (reference sequence). V was pared by 4 bases and J by 2 bases, with 12 bases between. The CDR3 is 16 residues long. The CDR3 sequence: CASSKTGIPGANVLTF. The CDR3, as DNA: TGTGCCAGTAGTAAAACAGGGATTCCTGGGGCCAACGTCCTGACTTTC.

Note on this clonotype: Lacking the conserved final phenylalanine or tryptophan, this CDR3 likely reflects a read error. It is unclear where the CDR3 begins or ends on the DNA, so no DNA is shown, and the CDR3 is as TCRdb lists it. The genes are TRBV11-1 and TRBJ2-7. The germline V gene encodes CDR1 SGHAT and CDR2 FQDESV (reference sequence). The CDR3 has 13 residues if both end residues are counted. The CDR3: CASSLGTFYEKYC.

Turning to this clonotype: Relative to the germline gene, one junction end is altered; a read error may explain this. The rearrangement links TRBV6-5 to TRBJ1-4; D is unclear. The CDR3 consists of 15 residues. The germline gives CDR1 MNHEY, CDR2 SVGAGI. DNA of the CDR3: TGTGCTAGCAGTGGAGGGAGAGGGCCGAATGAAAAACTGTTTTTT. Its protein product is CASSGGRGPNEKLFF.

V gene TRBV4-1 combines with J gene TRBJ2-7; D is unresolved. The germline gives CDR1 MGHRA, CDR2 YSYEKL. Trimming stripped 1 base from V and 4 bases from J, with 8 bases between. This CDR3 region has 13 residues. The CDR3 DNA reads as TGCGCCAGCAGCCAAGGCCTGGTATACGAGCAGTACTTC. The encoded protein is CASSQGLVYEQYF.

The sample holds one count of this clonotype. A junction boundary mismatches the germline segment, possibly from a read error. The chain employs TRBV6-2 or TRBV6-3 and TRBJ2-7; D may be TRBD1 (6 bases). The V gene's germline CDR1 is MNHEY and CDR2 SVGEGT. The CDR3 has 11 residues. The CDR3 sequence: CANRAIYEQYF. CDR3 DNA: TGTGCCAACAGGGCTATCTACGAGCAGTATTTC.

Comments on this clonotype: Without the conserved terminal phenylalanine or tryptophan, this CDR3 likely stems from a read error. The limits of the CDR3 on the DNA are not certain, so only TCRdb's listed CDR3 is given. CDR3 sequence reads: CASSRLGTGEQFC. The chain uses TRBV13 and TRBJ2-2. Both ends counted, the CDR3 spans 13 residues. The V gene's germline CDR1 is PRHDT and CDR2 FYEKMQ (reference sequence).

To note about this clonotype: This likely comes from a read error, as the CDR3 has no conserved phenylalanine or tryptophan at its end. V usage is TRBV28 and J usage is TRBJ2-1; 9 bases align to TRBD2. Germline V gives CDR1 MDHEN, CDR2 SYDVKM. This CDR3 spans 15 amino acids. After removal of 7 bases from V and 3 bases from J, the junction contained 7 bases not matched to a gene. The CDR3 coding sequence is TGTGCCAGCACCTCTACTAGCGGGTGCTACAATGAGCAGTTCCTC. It codes for CASTSTSGCYNEQFL.

The sample holds one count of this clonotype. The junction departs from germline at one end; a sequencing error may be responsible. V and J are TRBV4-2 and TRBJ2-3; D is perhaps TRBD2 (6 bases). Germline CDR1 LGHNA, CDR2 YNFKEQ. CDR3 length: 18 residues. CDR3: CASRQVALLARATDTHYF. DNA of the CDR3: TGTGCCAGTAGACAAGTGGCGCTGCTAGCGCGAGCGACAGATACGCACTATTTT.

Details on this clonotype: The junction departs from germline at one end; a sequencing error may be responsible. The chain recombines TRBV11-2 with TRBJ2-7; D is ambiguous. The CDR3 is 14 residues long. Germline V lookup: CDR1 SGHAT, CDR2 FQNNGV. CDR3 region: CAISPRRMTYEQYF. The CDR3 bases are TGTGCCATCAGCCCGCGCCGCATGACCTACGAGCAGTACTTC. Full variable domain (rest looked up from reference TRBV11-2 and TRBJ2-7): EAGVAQSPRYKIIEKRQSVAFWCNPISGHATLYWYQQILGQGPKLLIQFQNNGVVDDSQLPKDRFSAERLKGVDSTLKIQPAKLEDSAVYLCAISPRRMTYEQYFGPGTRLTVT.

In the case of this clonotype: At one boundary the junction diverges from the germline segment, which might be a read error. This sequence joins TRBV10-3 and TRBJ1-1; D gene ambiguous. Germline assignment: CDR1 ENHRY and CDR2 SYGVKD. CDR3 size: 15 residues. CDR3 sequence: CVISERRIVNTEAFF. CDR3 sequence (DNA): TGTGTCATCAGTGAGCGGCGGATAGTTAACACTGAAGCATTCTTT.

With respect to this clonotype: The missing conserved phenylalanine or tryptophan at the end of this CDR3 makes a read error likely. No DNA is shown, since the ends of the CDR3 on it are uncertain; the CDR3 is the one TCRdb lists. The CDR3 spells CVSSQALASGRSYEHYL. The chain recombines TRBV4-2 with TRBJ2-7; TRBD2 reflects the table's D call only, with no check against the DNA. CDR1 and CDR2 (germline): LGHNA, YNFKEQ. From its first to its last residue, the CDR3 has 17 amino acids.

This clonotype is large by share. This chain connects TRBV11-2 to TRBJ1-1, with D possibly matching TRBD1 (6 bases). V gave up 3 bases and J gave up 1 base, with 9 bases separating them. CDR1 and CDR2 (germline): SGHAT, FQNNGV. The length of the CDR3 is 14 residues. The CDR3 loop is CASSFLQGNTEAFF. CDR3 nucleotide sequence: TGTGCCAGCAGCTTTTTACAGGGGAACACTGAAGCTTTCTTT.

With respect to this clonotype: The germline gene is not matched at one end of the junction; a read error may be the cause. The chain combines TRBV12-3 or TRBV12-4 with TRBJ2-3, with D hard to call. This CDR3 has 15 residues. In nucleotides, the CDR3 is TGTGCTAGCAGTTTTCATTCAGGCGGCACAGATACGCAGTATTTT. Translating gives CASSFHSGGTDTQYF.

This clonotype was detected once. V and J are TRBV4-3 and TRBJ2-1; D not certain. The CDR3 runs to 15 residues. V was clipped by 4 bases and J by 0 bases, with 10 bases between them. Germline CDR1 LGHNA, CDR2 YSLEER. CDR3 loop: CASSPSPNSYNEQFF. The CDR3, as DNA: TGCGCCAGCAGCCCAAGTCCCAACTCCTACAATGAGCAGTTCTTC.

With regard to this clonotype: Germline is not matched at one junction end, which may reflect a read error. The gene calls are TRBV7-8 and TRBJ2-7; no clear D. CDR3 size: 13 residues. In germline, CDR1 is SGHVS, CDR2 FQNEAQ. CDR3 region: CASSFDTAYEQYF. CDR3 in DNA: TGTGCCAGCAGCTTTGACACCGCCTATGAGCAGTACTTC.

Details on this clonotype: The junction and the germline gene differ at one end; a read error may be behind it. The V call is TRBV12-3 or TRBV12-4, the J call TRBJ2-5; TRBD2 matches at 8 bases. The CDR3 consists of 15 residues. The CDR3 DNA reads as TGTGTCAGCAGAGCGGGTGAGCTAGCGGGAGAGACCCAGTACTTC. Protein: CVSRAGELAGETQYF.